This T cell receptor (beta chain) was sequenced in a study of cytomegalovirus exposure and HLA in healthy donors. Unmatched junction bases numbered 8, after V lost 4 bases and J lost 4 bases. Looked up from germline, CDR1 is MDHEN and CDR2 is SYDVKM. The CDR3 has 16 amino acids. The PCR ran on 60 Vbeta and 13 Jbeta primers. Sequencing used immunoSEQ multiplex PCR; TCRdb keeps in-frame clones, though not all of them. This table has about 260,000 clones, 84% appearing once. Material: PBMCs. The clonotype comes from a woman aged 40 to 50 in good health and CMV-seropositive. The chain combines TRBV28 with TRBJ2-2, with 8 bases fitting TRBD2. The CDR3 nucleotides read TGTGCCAGCAGTTATATTCTAGCGGGTGGCACCGGGGAGCTGTTTTTT. Protein product: CASSYILAGGTGELFF.